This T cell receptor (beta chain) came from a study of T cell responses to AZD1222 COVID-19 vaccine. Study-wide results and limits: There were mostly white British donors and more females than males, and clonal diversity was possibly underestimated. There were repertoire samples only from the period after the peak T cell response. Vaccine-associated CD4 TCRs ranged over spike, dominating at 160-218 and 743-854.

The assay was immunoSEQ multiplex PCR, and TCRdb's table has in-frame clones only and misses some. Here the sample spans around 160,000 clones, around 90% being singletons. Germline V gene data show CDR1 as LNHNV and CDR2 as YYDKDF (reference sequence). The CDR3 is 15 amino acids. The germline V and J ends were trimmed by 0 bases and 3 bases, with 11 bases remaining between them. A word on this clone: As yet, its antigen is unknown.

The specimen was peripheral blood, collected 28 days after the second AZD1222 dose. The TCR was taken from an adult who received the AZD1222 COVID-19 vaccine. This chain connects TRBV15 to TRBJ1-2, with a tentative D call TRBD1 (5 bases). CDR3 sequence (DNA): TGTGCCACCAGCAGAGAGGCAGGGAACCACTATGGCTACACCTTC. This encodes CATSREAGNHYGYTF.